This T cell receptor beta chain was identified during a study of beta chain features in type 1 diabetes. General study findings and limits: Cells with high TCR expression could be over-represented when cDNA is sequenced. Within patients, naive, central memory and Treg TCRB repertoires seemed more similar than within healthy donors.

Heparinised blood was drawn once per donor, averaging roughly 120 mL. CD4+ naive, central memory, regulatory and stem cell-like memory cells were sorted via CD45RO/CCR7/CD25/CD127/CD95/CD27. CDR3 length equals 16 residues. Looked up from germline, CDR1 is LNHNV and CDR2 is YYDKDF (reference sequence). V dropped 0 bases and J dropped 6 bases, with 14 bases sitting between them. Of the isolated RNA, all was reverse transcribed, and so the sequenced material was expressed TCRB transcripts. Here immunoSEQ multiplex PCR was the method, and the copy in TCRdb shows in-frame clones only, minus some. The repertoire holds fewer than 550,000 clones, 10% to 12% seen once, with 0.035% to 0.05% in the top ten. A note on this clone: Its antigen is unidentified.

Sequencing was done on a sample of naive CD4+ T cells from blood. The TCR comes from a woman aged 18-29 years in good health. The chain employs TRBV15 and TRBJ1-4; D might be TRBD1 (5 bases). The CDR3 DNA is TGTGCCACCAGCAGAGATCGGGGGAGACGAGATGAAAAACTGTTTTTT. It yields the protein CATSRDRGRRDEKLFF.